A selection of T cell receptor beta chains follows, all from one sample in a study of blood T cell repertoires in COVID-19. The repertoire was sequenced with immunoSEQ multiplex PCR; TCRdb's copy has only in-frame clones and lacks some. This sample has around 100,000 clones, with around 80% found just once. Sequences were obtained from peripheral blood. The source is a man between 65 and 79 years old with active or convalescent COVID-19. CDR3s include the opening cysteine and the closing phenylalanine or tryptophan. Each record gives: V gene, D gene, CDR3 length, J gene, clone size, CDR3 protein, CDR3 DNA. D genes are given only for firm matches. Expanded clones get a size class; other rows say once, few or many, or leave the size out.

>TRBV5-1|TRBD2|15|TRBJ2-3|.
CASSAGTSGAITQYF
TGCGCCAGCAGCGCCGGGACTAGCGGGGCTATTACGCAGTATTTT
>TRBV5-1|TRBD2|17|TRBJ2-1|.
CASSISGTSGKYNEQFF
TGCGCCAGCAGCATTTCCGGGACTAGCGGGAAATACAATGAGCAGTTCTTC
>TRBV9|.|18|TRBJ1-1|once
CASSTSSGSIWRGTEAFF
TGTGCCAGCAGCACCTCATCAGGGTCTATATGGAGAGGCACTGAAGCTTTCTTT
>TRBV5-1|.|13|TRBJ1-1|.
CASSLTQNTEAFF
TGCGCCAGCAGCCTGACACAGAACACTGAAGCTTTCTTT
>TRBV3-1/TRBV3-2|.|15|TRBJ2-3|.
CASSQDPLSTDTQYF
TGTGCCAGCAGCCAAGATCCACTTAGCACAGATACGCAGTATTTT
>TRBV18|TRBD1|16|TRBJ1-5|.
CASSMQGQGGGQPQHF
TGTGCCAGCTCAATGCAGGGACAGGGAGGCGGACAGCCCCAGCATTTT
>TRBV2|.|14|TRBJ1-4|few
CASSAGGANEKLFF
TGTGCCAGCAGTGCGGGAGGGGCAAATGAAAAACTGTTTTTT
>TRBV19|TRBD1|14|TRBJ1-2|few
CASSSGQVNYGYTF
TGTGCCAGTAGTTCGGGACAGGTTAACTATGGCTACACCTTC
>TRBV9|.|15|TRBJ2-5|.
CASSVGNGGGETQYF
TGTGCCAGCAGCGTAGGGAACGGGGGAGGAGAGACCCAGTACTTC
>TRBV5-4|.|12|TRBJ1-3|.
CASSLGENTIYF
TGTGCCAGCAGCTTGGGAGAAAACACCATATATTTT
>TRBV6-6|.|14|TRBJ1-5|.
CATTPQGLGQPQHF
TGTGCCACCACCCCGCAGGGATTAGGACAGCCCCAGCATTTT
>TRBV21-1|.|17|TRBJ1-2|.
CASHPGGLPPFNYGYTF
TGTGCCAGCCATCCAGGGGGCCTACCTCCTTTTAACTATGGCTACACCTTC
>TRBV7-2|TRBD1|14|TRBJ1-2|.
CASSRDRSSYGYTF
TGTGCCAGCAGCCGGGACAGGAGCTCCTATGGCTACACCTTC
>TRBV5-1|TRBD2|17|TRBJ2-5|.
CASSSGQTGGAPLTQYF
TGCGCCAGCAGTTCTGGCCAGACGGGGGGTGCGCCGTTAACCCAGTACTTC
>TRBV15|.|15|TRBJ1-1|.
CATSRGGGESTEAFF
TGTGCCACCAGCAGAGGGGGAGGGGAAAGTACTGAAGCTTTCTTT
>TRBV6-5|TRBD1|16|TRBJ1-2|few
CASSYAQGASNYGYTF
TGTGCCAGCAGTTACGCACAGGGGGCATCCAACTATGGCTACACCTTC
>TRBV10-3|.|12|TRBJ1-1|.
CAISESGWEAFF
TGTGCCATCAGTGAGTCGGGCTGGGAAGCTTTCTTT
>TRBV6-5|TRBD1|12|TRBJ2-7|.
CASRRTGDEQYF
TGTGCCAGCAGGCGGACAGGGGACGAGCAGTACTTC
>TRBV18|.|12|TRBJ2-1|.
CASKGFYNEQFF
TGTGCCAGCAAGGGGTTTTACAATGAGCAGTTCTTC
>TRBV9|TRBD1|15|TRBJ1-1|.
CASSASKGAGTEAFF
TGTGCCAGCAGCGCGTCTAAGGGGGCTGGGACTGAAGCTTTCTTT
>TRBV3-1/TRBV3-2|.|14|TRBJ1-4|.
CASSQRTVNEKLFF
TGTGCCAGCAGCCAACGGACAGTTAATGAAAAACTGTTTTTT
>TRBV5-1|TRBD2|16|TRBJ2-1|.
CASSPRLAGGYNEQFF
TGCGCCAGCAGCCCGAGACTAGCGGGAGGTTACAATGAGCAGTTCTTC
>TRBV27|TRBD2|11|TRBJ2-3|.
CASDSGTKQYF
TGTGCCAGCGACTCCGGGACTAAGCAGTATTTT
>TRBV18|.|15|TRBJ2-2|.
CASSPPGGWTGELFF
TGTGCCAGCTCACCTCCCGGAGGGTGGACCGGGGAGCTGTTTTTT
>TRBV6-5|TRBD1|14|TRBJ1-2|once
CASSTGVAGYGYTF
TGTGCCAGCAGCACAGGGGTGGCTGGCTATGGCTACACCTTC
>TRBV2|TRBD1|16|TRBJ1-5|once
CASQAGQGFGNQPQHF
TGTGCCAGCCAGGCGGGACAGGGGTTTGGCAATCAGCCCCAGCATTTT
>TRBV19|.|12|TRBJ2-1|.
CASSPETGLQFF
TGTGCCAGTAGTCCCGAGACTGGGTTGCAGTTCTTC
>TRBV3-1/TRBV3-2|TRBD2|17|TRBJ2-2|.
CASSQKTSGRNTGELFF
TGTGCCAGCAGCCAAAAAACTAGCGGGAGGAACACCGGGGAGCTGTTTTTT
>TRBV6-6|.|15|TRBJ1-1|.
CASTAEVGPHTEAFF
TGTGCCAGCACCGCTGAGGTGGGGCCTCACACTGAAGCTTTCTTT
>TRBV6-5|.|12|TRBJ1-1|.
CASSYLGEIAFF
TGTGCCAGCAGTTACCTAGGGGAAATAGCTTTCTTT
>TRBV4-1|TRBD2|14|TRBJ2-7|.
CASSQLAGTYEQYF
TGCGCCAGCAGCCAACTAGCGGGGACCTACGAGCAGTACTTC
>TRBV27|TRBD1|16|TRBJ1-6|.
CASSLPNWTGKSPLHF
TGTGCCAGCAGTTTACCGAATTGGACAGGGAAGTCACCCCTCCACTTT
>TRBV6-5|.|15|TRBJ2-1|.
CASTRQSLSYNEQFF
TGTGCCAGCACCCGACAATCCCTCTCCTACAATGAGCAGTTCTTC
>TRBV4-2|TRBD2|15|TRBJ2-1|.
CASSRTSGGNNEQFF
TGTGCCAGCAGCCGTACTAGCGGGGGCAACAATGAGCAGTTCTTC
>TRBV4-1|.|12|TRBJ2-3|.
CASSQAEEVQYF
TGCGCCAGCAGCCAAGCGGAAGAGGTGCAGTATTTT
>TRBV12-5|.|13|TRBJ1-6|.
CASGLLSGSPLHF
TGTGCTAGTGGTTTGTTAAGCGGGTCACCCCTCCACTTT
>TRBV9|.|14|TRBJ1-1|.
CASSVDGRGTEAFF
TGTGCCAGCAGCGTAGACGGGAGAGGCACTGAAGCTTTCTTT
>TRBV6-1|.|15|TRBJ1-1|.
CASSERWGGNTEAFF
TGTGCCAGCAGTGAACGCTGGGGGGGAAACACTGAAGCTTTCTTT
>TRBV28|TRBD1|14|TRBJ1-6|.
CATLDRGNNSPLHF
TGTGCCACGCTGGACAGGGGGAATAATTCACCCCTCCACTTT
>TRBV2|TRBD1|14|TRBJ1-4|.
CASTRGAGGEKLFF
TGTGCCAGCACCAGGGGGGCAGGGGGGGAAAAACTGTTTTTT
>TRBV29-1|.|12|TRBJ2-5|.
CSVDRLQETQYF
TGCAGCGTTGACAGACTCCAAGAGACCCAGTACTTC
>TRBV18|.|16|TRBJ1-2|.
CASSPSAGGPNYGYTF
TGTGCCAGCTCACCTTCCGCGGGGGGACCGAACTATGGCTACACCTTC
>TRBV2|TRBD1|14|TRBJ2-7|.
CASKDRVGGYEQYF
TGTGCCAGCAAAGACAGGGTTGGAGGTTACGAGCAGTACTTC
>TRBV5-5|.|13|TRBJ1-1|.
CASSRDSRQEAFF
TGTGCCAGCAGCAGAGACAGTCGGCAGGAAGCTTTCTTT
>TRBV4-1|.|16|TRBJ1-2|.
CASSQDHGGTGYGYTF
TGCGCCAGCAGCCAAGATCATGGAGGTACCGGCTATGGCTACACCTTC
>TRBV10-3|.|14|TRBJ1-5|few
CAISDRSTNQPQHF
TGTGCCATCAGTGATCGCAGTACCAATCAGCCCCAGCATTTT
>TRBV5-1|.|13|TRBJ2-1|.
CASSFQTDNEQFF
TGCGCCAGCAGCTTCCAGACTGACAATGAGCAGTTCTTC
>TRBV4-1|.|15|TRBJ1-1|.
CASSQEEGRNTEAFF
TGCGCCAGCAGCCAAGAAGAGGGTAGGAACACTGAAGCTTTCTTT
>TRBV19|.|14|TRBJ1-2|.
CASSTPSGKAGYTF
TGTGCCAGTAGTACTCCCTCGGGGAAGGCTGGCTACACCTTC
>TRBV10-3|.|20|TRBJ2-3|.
CAISEFPGRRREGGTDTQYF
TGTGCCATCAGTGAATTCCCCGGGCGAAGACGGGAAGGTGGCACAGATACGCAGTATTTT
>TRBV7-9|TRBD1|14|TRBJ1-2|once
CASASGQGLYGYTF
TGTGCCAGCGCCTCCGGACAGGGGCTCTATGGCTACACCTTC
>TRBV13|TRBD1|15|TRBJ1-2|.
CASSGKTGTGEGYTF
TGTGCCAGCAGCGGAAAGACCGGGACAGGGGAGGGCTACACCTTC
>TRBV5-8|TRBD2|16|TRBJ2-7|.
CASSQGLAGGIHEQYF
TGTGCCAGCAGCCAGGGACTAGCGGGAGGGATCCACGAGCAGTACTTC